This entry lists 32 T cell receptor beta chains sequenced from one sample in a study of shared clonotypes between healthy human individuals. Positively selected for CCR7, the CD45RO-negative cells used as naive CD8 cells excluded terminally differentiated effector memory CD45RA+ cells. The method was immunoSEQ multiplex PCR; TCRdb's version includes in-frame clones alone and lacks a portion of them. The data show fewer than 850,000 clones, with roughly 96% seen just once and 0.2% to 0.25% held by the top ten. The sample comprised naive CD8+ T cells sorted from blood. The origin of the receptors is a man aged 25-45 years in good health.

The chain employs TRBV29-1 and TRBJ2-3; D remains unclear. The CDR3 extends over 16 amino acids. Germline assignment: CDR1 SQVTM and CDR2 ANQGSEA. V was cut by 4 bases and J by 2 bases, with 19 bases left in between. The CDR3 region is CSVAYPLGQITDTQYF. CDR3 in DNA: TGCAGCGTTGCTTACCCCCTTGGGCAGATCACAGATACGCAGTATTTT.

This clone was recorded once. The V and J genes are TRBV7-9 and TRBJ2-7; no clear D gene. Germline CDR1 reads SEHNR; CDR2 reads FQNEAQ (reference sequence). V was cut by 3 bases and J by 0 bases, with 9 bases left in between. CDR3 length: 14 residues. The CDR3 sequence: CASSFDSDSYEQYF. In DNA form, the CDR3 reads TGTGCCAGCAGCTTTGACTCCGACTCCTACGAGCAGTACTTC.

CDR3 bases: TGTGCCACCAGCAGAGGAAGGGGTGCAGTGGTCAGGGGGCCCGGAAACACCATATATTTT. Translation: CATSRGRGAVVRGPGNTIYF. The rearrangement links TRBV15 to TRBJ1-3; 8 bases fit TRBD1. The germline V gene encodes CDR1 LNHNV and CDR2 YYDKDF (reference sequence). Unmatched junction bases numbered 18, after V lost 1 base and J lost 4 bases. The CDR3 consists of 20 residues.

This chain joins TRBV19 and TRBJ2-7; D may correspond to TRBD1 or TRBD2 (5 bases each). The germline gives CDR1 LNHDA, CDR2 SQIVND (reference sequence). The length of the CDR3 is 14 residues. The V end lost 5 bases, the J end lost 7 bases, and 18 bases lay between the germline ends. The CDR3 DNA reads TGTGCCAGTAGTTCTCAGGGTTTAGGGAGAGAGCAGTACTTC. It specifies CASSSQGLGREQYF.

V is TRBV11-2 and J is TRBJ2-1; the D gene is possibly TRBD1 (5 bases). The ends were cut back, 1 base at V and 0 bases at J, with 10 bases in the middle. Germline V gene lookup returns CDR1 SGHAT and CDR2 FQNNGV. The CDR3 loop spans 16 amino acids. The CDR3 nucleotides are TGTGCCAGCAGCTTAGTGGGGCCCGTCTCCTACAATGAGCAGTTCTTC. Translated: CASSLVGPVSYNEQFF.

This sequence joins TRBV19 and TRBJ1-3; D unresolved. This CDR3 has 16 residues. Germline CDR1 and CDR2: LNHDA and SQIVND (reference sequence). V lost 4 bases and J lost 4, with 17 bases in between. The DNA of the CDR3 is TGTGCCAGTAGTACCGAGGACGGCTCTCGAGGAAACACCATATATTTT. The encoded protein is CASSTEDGSRGNTIYF.

V gene TRBV25-1 combines with J gene TRBJ1-2, with TRBD1 as a possible D gene (5 bases). The CDR3 has 11 residues. Germline CDR1 MGHDK, CDR2 SYGVNS. V was shortened by 11 bases and J by 4 bases, with 11 bases between the two germline ends. CDR3 loop: CASGTAYGYTF. The CDR3 DNA follows: TGTGCCTCGGGGACCGCCTATGGCTACACCTTC.

V gene TRBV29-1 combines with J gene TRBJ2-3; D is possibly TRBD2 (6 bases). Germline V gives CDR1 SQVTM, CDR2 ANQGSEA. Trimming removed 3 bases at V and 2 bases at J, with 15 bases between. This CDR3 comprises 15 residues. The CDR3, as DNA: TGCAGCGTTGAGTTTCCAGCGGGTTTCACAGATACGCAGTATTTT. As protein: CSVEFPAGFTDTQYF.

The chain links TRBV4-3 to TRBJ2-7, with unresolved D. CDR1 is LGHNA and CDR2 is YSLEER in the germline V gene. CDR3 length equals 15 residues. V was pared by 5 bases and J by 4 bases, with 18 bases between. CDR3 coding DNA: TGCGCCAGCAGCGTATTCGCCTCCAACGGTTACGAGCAGTACTTC. The encoded protein is CASSVFASNGYEQYF.

This chain uses TRBV12-5 with TRBJ2-5; D is possibly TRBD1 or TRBD2 (5 bases each). V dropped 1 base and J dropped 4 bases, with 10 bases sitting between them. Germline CDR1 LGHNT, CDR2 FRNRAP. The CDR3 extends over 14 amino acids. The CDR3 bases are TGTGCTAGTGGTTTGGGGGGACGGGGAGAGACCCAGTACTTC. Translation: CASGLGGRGETQYF. The variable domain in full, with the rest retrieved from reference TRBV12-5 and TRBJ2-5, is DARVTQTPRHKVTEMGQEVTMRCQPILGHNTVFWYRQTMMQGLELLAYFRNRAPLDDSGMPKDRFSAEMPDATLATLKIQPSEPRDSAVYFCASGLGGRGETQYFGPGTRLLVL.

The chain is built from TRBV11-2 and TRBJ2-3, with D unresolved. The CDR3 extends over 11 amino acids. V dropped 4 bases and J dropped 5 bases, with 4 bases sitting between them. CDR1 is SGHAT, CDR2 FQNNGV, per germline. The CDR3 protein is CASSSIDTQYF. The CDR3, as DNA: TGTGCCAGCAGCTCTATAGATACGCAGTATTTT.

The V call is TRBV5-5, the J call TRBJ1-1, with D maybe TRBD1 (5 bases). The CDR3 has 15 residues. The germline gives CDR1 SGHKS, CDR2 YYEKEE (reference sequence). Trimming left V 7 bases short and J 0 bases short, with 16 bases between. CDR3 nucleotides: TGTGCCAGCCTATACTCCGCGGGGGTGAACACTGAAGCTTTCTTT. This codes for CASLYSAGVNTEAFF.

The chain employs TRBV7-4 and TRBJ2-7; 9 bases are shared with TRBD2. The CDR3 extends over 17 amino acids. The junction had 11 bases not matched to a gene; V was cut back by 0 bases and J by 5 bases. Germline lookup yields CDR1 SGHVT and CDR2 SQSDAQ. This chain's CDR3 is CASSLAHLGLAFNEQYF. CDR3 nucleotides: TGTGCCAGCAGCTTAGCGCACTTGGGACTAGCTTTCAACGAGCAGTACTTC.

J is TRBJ2-1 and V is TRBV19; 12 nucleotides agree with TRBD2. This CDR3 spans 16 amino acids. J was trimmed by 4 bases and V by 4 bases; bases with no gene match: 5. Germline V lookup: CDR1 LNHDA, CDR2 SQIVND (reference sequence). The CDR3 sequence is CASSTTSGRVYNEQFF. The CDR3 DNA sequence: TGTGCCAGTAGTACGACTAGCGGGAGAGTTTACAATGAGCAGTTCTTC.

This clone was detected once. The V call is TRBV7-6, the J call TRBJ2-1, with 10 bases matching TRBD2. Trimming at V came to 3 bases and at J to 6 bases, leaving 5 bases not matched to a gene. Germline V gene data show CDR1 as SGHVS and CDR2 as FNYEAQ. The CDR3 is 15 residues long. This CDR3 reads CASSFTSGDVNEQFF. CDR3 sequence (DNA): TGTGCCAGCAGCTTTACTAGCGGGGATGTCAATGAGCAGTTCTTC. The variable domain in full, with the rest retrieved from reference TRBV7-6 and TRBJ2-1, is GAGVSQSPRYKVTKRGQDVALRCDPISGHVSLYWYRQALGQGPEFLTYFNYEAQQDKSGLPNDRFSAERPEGSISTLTIQRTEQRDSAMYRCASSFTSGDVNEQFFGPGTRLTVL.

The chain couples TRBV12-5 to TRBJ2-5; tentative D call: TRBD1 (6 bases). This CDR3 region has 13 residues. CDR1 is LGHNT, CDR2 FRNRAP, per germline. Deletions cut 4 bases from V and 7 bases from J, with 13 bases between. CDR3 coding DNA: TGTGCTAGTGGTTCCACAGGGCTCGGGACCCAGTACTTC. Its protein product is CASGSTGLGTQYF.

This clone was counted between two and nine times. The same CDR3 arises from other DNA sequences in this sample as well. The J gene is TRBJ2-7, the V gene TRBV9; TRBD1 aligns across 9 bases. The junction had 2 bases not matched to a gene; V was cut back by 2 bases and J by 2 bases. The CDR3 loop spans 14 amino acids. Germline V gene sequence: CDR1 SGDLS, CDR2 YYNGEE. In DNA, the CDR3 is TGTGCCAGCAGCGTGGGGACAGGGACCTACGAGCAGTACTTC. It is translated as CASSVGTGTYEQYF.

V gene TRBV7-3 combines with J gene TRBJ2-1; 9 nucleotides line up with TRBD2. There are 15 residues in the CDR3. Germline-derived CDR1 and CDR2 are SGHTA and FQGTGA. V dropped 6 bases and J dropped 3; count of bases not matched to a gene: 6. The CDR3 protein is CASRLAGEGYNEQFF. CDR3 coding DNA: TGTGCCAGCAGGTTAGCGGGAGAAGGCTACAATGAGCAGTTCTTC.

CDR3 coding DNA: TGTGCCAGCAGCCCAAGGACTAGCGGCACAGATACGCAGTATTTT. This translates into CASSPRTSGTDTQYF. The J gene is TRBJ2-3, the V gene TRBV5-6; 9 nucleotides agree with TRBD2. CDR3 length: 15 residues. Germline CDR1 reads SGHDT; CDR2 reads YYEEEE. With 4 bases clipped from V and 1 base from J, the junction kept 4 bases outside the gene matches.

The CDR3 nucleotides are TGCGCCAGCAGCCAAGTTTTAATGATCGGTTCTTCAGAGACCCAGTACTTC. Translation: CASSQVLMIGSSETQYF. The V gene is TRBV4-1, the J gene TRBJ2-5, with unresolved D. Germline loops: CDR1 MGHRA, CDR2 YSYEKL. V was pared by 1 base and J by 4 bases, with 19 bases between. The length of the CDR3 is 17 residues.

The V gene is TRBV27, the J gene TRBJ2-6; no firm D call. V lost 7 bases and J lost 3, with 10 bases in between. The CDR3 has 14 amino acids. Germline lookup yields CDR1 MNHEY and CDR2 SMNVEV (reference sequence). The CDR3 coding sequence is TGTGCCAGCATGGTGGTACTTGGGGCCAACGTCCTGACTTTC. Its translation: CASMVVLGANVLTF.

This chain uses TRBV11-2 with TRBJ2-7; D is unclear. This CDR3 has 15 residues. The germline gives CDR1 SGHAT, CDR2 FQNNGV. Trimming cost V 0 bases and J 2 bases, with 11 bases left between them. CDR3 amino acids: CASSLEHSVAYEQYF. DNA of the CDR3: TGTGCCAGCAGCTTAGAGCACAGCGTAGCCTACGAGCAGTACTTC. Based on the CDR3 plus reference TRBV11-2 and TRBJ2-7, the full variable domain is EAGVAQSPRYKIIEKRQSVAFWCNPISGHATLYWYQQILGQGPKLLIQFQNNGVVDDSQLPKDRFSAERLKGVDSTLKIQPAKLEDSAVYLCASSLEHSVAYEQYFGPGTRLTVT.

The chain joins TRBV29-1 to TRBJ2-2, with D possibly matching TRBD2 (5 bases). The V gene lost 2 bases and the J gene lost 4 bases, with 8 bases spanning the gap. The CDR3 is 13 amino acids. CDR1 is SQVTM, CDR2 ANQGSEA, per germline. As DNA, the CDR3 is TGCAGCGTTGAAAGGGAGACCACCGGGGAGCTGTTTTTT. It yields the protein CSVERETTGELFF.

The chain has TRBV9 and TRBJ2-5, with a possible D match to TRBD1 (5 bases). In germline, CDR1 is SGDLS, CDR2 YYNGEE. V was clipped by 0 bases and J by 2 bases, with 14 bases between them. There are 16 residues in the CDR3. CDR3 nucleotides: TGTGCCAGCAGCGTAGACTGGGGCTTTAATCAAGAGACCCAGTACTTC. As protein: CASSVDWGFNQETQYF.

V is TRBV6-5 and J is TRBJ2-7; no definite D call. Germline loops: CDR1 MNHEY, CDR2 SVGAGI. Trimming cost V 0 bases and J 4 bases, with 7 bases left between them. This CDR3 is 13 amino acids long. The CDR3 spells CASSYSWSYEQYF. CDR3 coding DNA: TGTGCCAGCAGTTACTCGTGGAGTTACGAGCAGTACTTC.

V is TRBV7-9 and J is TRBJ2-7; TRBD2 is a possible D gene (5 bases). V gave up 6 bases and J gave up 0 bases, with 21 bases separating them. The CDR3 is made up of 17 amino acids. CDR1 is SEHNR and CDR2 is FQNEAQ in the germline V gene (reference sequence). As DNA, the CDR3 is TGTGCCAGCAGGCTGTCCAGCGGTGGTCCTAGCTCCTACGAGCAGTACTTC. Protein product: CASRLSSGGPSSYEQYF.

J is TRBJ1-5 and V is TRBV2; D perhaps matches TRBD1 (5 bases). The CDR3 runs to 14 residues. V was pared by 7 bases and J by 5 bases, with 15 bases between. Looked up from germline, CDR1 is SNHLY and CDR2 is FYNNEI. The CDR3 bases are TGTGCCAGCACCGGCGGGCAGGGTTATCAGCCCCAGCATTTT. This encodes CASTGGQGYQPQHF.

The V and J genes are TRBV11-2 and TRBJ2-2, with TRBD2 matching 7 bases. V shed 8 bases and J 1 base; nucleotides not matched to a gene: 7. Germline CDR1 and CDR2: SGHAT and FQNNGV. The CDR3 runs 15 residues. CDR3 protein: CASAGVPLNTGELFF. The CDR3 coding sequence is TGTGCCAGCGCGGGAGTACCCCTGAACACCGGGGAGCTGTTTTTT. The variable domain in full, completed from reference TRBV11-2 and TRBJ2-2, reads EAGVAQSPRYKIIEKRQSVAFWCNPISGHATLYWYQQILGQGPKLLIQFQNNGVVDDSQLPKDRFSAERLKGVDSTLKIQPAKLEDSAVYLCASAGVPLNTGELFFGEGSRLTVL.

This chain connects TRBV7-9 to TRBJ2-2; the D gene could be TRBD1 or TRBD2 (5 bases each). CDR3 length equals 15 residues. V was pared by 0 bases and J by 5 bases, with 10 bases between. In germline, CDR1 is SEHNR, CDR2 FQNEAQ (reference sequence). This CDR3 reads CASSLARAGTGELFF. In DNA, the CDR3 is TGTGCCAGCAGCTTAGCCAGGGCGGGTACCGGGGAGCTGTTTTTT.

This clone was observed once. This chain uses TRBV11-1 with TRBJ1-3; D unresolved. This CDR3 has 16 residues. Germline CDR1 and CDR2: SGHAT and FQDESV (reference sequence). Trimming removed 1 base from V and 6 bases from J, with 16 bases in between. This CDR3 is CASSLVFRMEENTIYF. DNA of the CDR3: TGTGCCAGCAGCTTAGTGTTCCGGATGGAAGAAAACACCATATATTTT.

CDR3 residues: CASSLVPGTGPYEQYF. CDR3 bases: TGTGCCAGCAGCTTAGTCCCCGGGACAGGTCCCTACGAGCAGTACTTC. The chain carries TRBV7-9 and TRBJ2-7; 8 positions agree with TRBD1. The V gene end was trimmed by 1 base and the J gene end by 2 bases; junction bases not matched to a gene: 7. The CDR3 sequence is 16 residues long. CDR1 is SEHNR, CDR2 FQNEAQ, per germline (reference sequence).

This chain uses TRBV6-5 with TRBJ1-1; a possible D gene is TRBD1 (6 bases). This CDR3 comprises 15 residues. The germline gives CDR1 MNHEY, CDR2 SVGAGI. V was pared by 4 bases and J by 1 base, with 13 bases between. The CDR3 here is CASSSLEDRNTEAFF. The CDR3 DNA is TGTGCCAGCAGTTCCCTGGAGGACAGGAACACTGAAGCTTTCTTT.